Listed below are T cell receptor beta chains from one sample, sequenced in a study of OX40 agonist ivuxolimab in advanced cancers. Only in-frame clones appear in the TCRdb table, and some are missing; sequencing was by immunoSEQ multiplex PCR. Of around 77,000 clones listed, around nine tenths are singletons. The material was CD4+ or CD8+ T cells sorted from blood, obtained in a trial of the OX40 agonist ivuxolimab. These receptors originate from an adult with an advanced solid tumor such as melanoma, head and neck, liver or kidney cancer. Both conserved end residues are part of each CDR3. Fields, in order: CDR3 protein, V gene, J gene, clone size. Only some rows state a clone size, as once, few, many or a class for expanded clones.

CDR3: CASSEPRLADEQFF
V: TRBV2
J: TRBJ2-1
size: .

CDR3: CASSPGQGLQPQHF
V: TRBV5-1
J: TRBJ1-5
size: .

CDR3: CASSLHTGELFF
V: TRBV28
J: TRBJ2-2
size: .

CDR3: CASARREGNNEQFF
V: TRBV19
J: TRBJ2-1
size: .

CDR3: CASSLTPDRSYIQYF
V: TRBV5-1
J: TRBJ2-4
size: .

CDR3: CASSLGAQAPKETQYF
V: TRBV5-1
J: TRBJ2-5
size: .

CDR3: CASRYQGSPYEQYF
V: TRBV6-6
J: TRBJ2-7
size: .

CDR3: CASSPGGSTEAFF
V: TRBV18
J: TRBJ1-1
size: few

CDR3: CASNVGHEETQYF
V: TRBV5-1
J: TRBJ2-5
size: .

CDR3: CASSARLRGGANVLTF
V: TRBV9
J: TRBJ2-6
size: once

CDR3: CASEVSTEAFF
V: TRBV6-5
J: TRBJ1-1
size: .

CDR3: CASSIFSESLYGYTF
V: TRBV19
J: TRBJ1-2
size: .

CDR3: CASSQAKANEQFF
V: TRBV4-1
J: TRBJ2-1
size: .

CDR3: CASSHLGTSGKGGTYNEQFF
V: TRBV4-3
J: TRBJ2-1
size: .

CDR3: CASSDISVGNQPQHF
V: TRBV2
J: TRBJ1-5
size: .

CDR3: CATRRGGSGTNYGYTF
V: TRBV15
J: TRBJ1-2
size: .

CDR3: CASNLLGGTDTQYF
V: TRBV7-2
J: TRBJ2-3
size: .

CDR3: CASEDRLGAGELFF
V: TRBV2
J: TRBJ2-2
size: .

CDR3: CASSLETYNEQFF
V: TRBV5-5
J: TRBJ2-1
size: .

CDR3: CASSQEETGGPDTQYF
V: TRBV4-1
J: TRBJ2-3
size: .

CDR3: CASSLLIGGEAFF
V: TRBV7-9
J: TRBJ1-1
size: .

CDR3: CASSSSPANYGYTF
V: TRBV9
J: TRBJ1-2
size: .

CDR3: CATSRSNDEQYF
V: TRBV15
J: TRBJ2-7
size: .

CDR3: CASSLTSGSYNEQFF
V: TRBV28
J: TRBJ2-1
size: .

CDR3: CASSQEVGAPYEQYF
V: TRBV4-3
J: TRBJ2-7
size: .

CDR3: CASSGQGNGELFF
V: TRBV25-1
J: TRBJ2-2
size: .

CDR3: CASSFSQGTFGYTF
V: TRBV27
J: TRBJ1-2
size: .

CDR3: CASSPGANYGYTF
V: TRBV19
J: TRBJ1-2
size: .

CDR3: CASSPSTEQLGTGYTF
V: TRBV4-3
J: TRBJ1-2
size: .

CDR3: CASSPAGGVEQFF
V: TRBV5-6
J: TRBJ2-1
size: .

CDR3: CASRPLAGGLETQYF
V: TRBV6-1
J: TRBJ2-5
size: .

CDR3: CASSHREMGENSPLHF
V: TRBV5-8
J: TRBJ1-6
size: .

CDR3: CASSTGTLGNQPQHF
V: TRBV27
J: TRBJ1-5
size: .

CDR3: CASSLAALGARYTEAFF
V: TRBV5-6
J: TRBJ1-1
size: .

CDR3: CSVDGGTGELFF
V: TRBV29-1
J: TRBJ2-2
size: .

CDR3: CASRVDRASGNTIYF
V: TRBV19
J: TRBJ1-3
size: once

CDR3: CASSLVGDDEAFF
V: TRBV13
J: TRBJ1-1
size: .

CDR3: CASSYVKNRDRGYEQYF
V: TRBV5-6
J: TRBJ2-7
size: .

CDR3: CASSLGGHMNTEAFF
V: TRBV5-6
J: TRBJ1-1
size: .

CDR3: CASSLDDRAYEQYF
V: TRBV27
J: TRBJ2-7
size: .